The entry below describes one T cell receptor beta chain. Its antigen remains unidentified. The sample belongs to a study of T cell repertoires in cytomegalovirus infection. Study-wide context: It was recently identified HLA-C-restricted and well-studied HLA-B-restricted CMV epitopes that the study used. Through public TCR beta signatures, both CMV infection and matching HLA type were indicated. Overall study results and limits: Accumulated public TCR beta family frequency recognized individuals carrying CMV together with the relevant HLA. Predominance within the ex vivo response was attributable to HLA-C-restricted CMV-specific TCR beta clonotypes.

J gave up 5 bases and V 4 bases, and 4 bases lay outside the gene matches. Germline V gene lookup returns CDR1 SGHAT and CDR2 FQNNGV. The CDR3 spans 14 residues. TCRdb used MiXCR to reprocess the reads, holding one entry per CDR3 protein. The data contain hundreds of thousands of distinct CDR3 sequences, roughly 30% of them seen just once; the ten biggest clones take up over 12%. The sequenced sample was cultured CD8+ T cells from PBMCs, obtained from culture after CMV antigen stimulation. V and J are TRBV11-2 and TRBJ2-3, with TRBD2 matching 9 bases. This clonotype was sampled from a human donor in good health (CMV status not recorded). Some clones in this sample may be carry-over from other donors' samples. The CDR3 sequence: CASSSGLAIDTQYF. The CDR3 DNA sequence: TGTGCCAGCAGCTCGGGACTAGCCATAGATACGCAGTATTTT.